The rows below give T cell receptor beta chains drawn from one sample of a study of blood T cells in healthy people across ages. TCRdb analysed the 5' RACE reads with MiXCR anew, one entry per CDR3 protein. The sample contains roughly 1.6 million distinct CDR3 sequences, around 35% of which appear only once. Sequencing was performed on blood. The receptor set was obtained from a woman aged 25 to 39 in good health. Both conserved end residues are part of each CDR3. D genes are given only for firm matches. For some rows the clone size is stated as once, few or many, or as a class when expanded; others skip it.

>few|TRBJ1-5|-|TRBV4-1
TGCGCCAGCAGCTTAGTGAGGACAAATAATCAGCCCCAGCATTTT
CASSLVRTNNQPQHF
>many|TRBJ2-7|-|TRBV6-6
TGTGCCAGCAGTGGCAAGGGGGGCGAGCAGTACTTC
CASSGKGGEQYF
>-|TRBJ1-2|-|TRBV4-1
TGCGCCAGCAGCCAAGATTCCAAACCCAGCGGGGGCTACACCTTC
CASSQDSKPSGGYTF
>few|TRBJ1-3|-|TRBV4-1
TGCGCCAGCAGCAGATGGGACGGTGAGGGAAACACCATATATTTT
CASSRWDGEGNTIYF
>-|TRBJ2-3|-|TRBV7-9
TGTGCCAGCAGCCCCAAGACAGGGACTGTCAAAGCAGATACGCGGTATTTT
CASSPKTGTVKADTRYF
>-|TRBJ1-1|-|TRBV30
TGTGCCTGGAGTGGAGGGAGGGGAACTGAAGCTTTCTTT
CAWSGGRGTEAFF
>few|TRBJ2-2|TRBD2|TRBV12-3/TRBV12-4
TGTGCCAGCAGTTTAGAGGTCCGCGCGGGGGGTGGCACCGGGGAGCTGTTTTTT
CASSLEVRAGGGTGELFF
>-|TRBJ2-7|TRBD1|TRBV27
TGTGCCAGCAGTTACTGGGACAGTGTCTACGAGCAGTACTTC
CASSYWDSVYEQYF
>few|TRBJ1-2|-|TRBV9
TGTGCCAGCAGCGGCGGGGGCGTTCGAACCTATGGCTACACCTTC
CASSGGGVRTYGYTF
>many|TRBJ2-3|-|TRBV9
TGTGCCAGCAGCGATAGCGTCGCAGATACGCAGTATTTT
CASSDSVADTQYF
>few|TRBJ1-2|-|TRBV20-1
TGCAGTGCTAGAGATTACCAGACTAGCTATGGCTACACCTTC
CSARDYQTSYGYTF
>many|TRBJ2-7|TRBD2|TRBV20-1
TGCAGTGCTGACGGGGGGGCTGACGAGCAGTACTTC
CSADGGADEQYF
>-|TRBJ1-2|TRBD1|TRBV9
TGTGCCAGTAGACTTGGGACAGGGGATTTTCATGGCTACACCTTC
CASRLGTGDFHGYTF
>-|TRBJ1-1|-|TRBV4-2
TGTGCCAGCAGCCCACGAGTCCTCGGGAACACTGAAGCTTTCTTT
CASSPRVLGNTEAFF
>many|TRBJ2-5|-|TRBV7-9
TGTGCCAGCAGCTTGGAGAATCAAGAGACCCAGTACTTC
CASSLENQETQYF
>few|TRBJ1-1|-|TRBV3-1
TGTGCCAGCAGCCAAGAAGTCGGGGGTATAGCTTTCTTT
CASSQEVGGIAFF
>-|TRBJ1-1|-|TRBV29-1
TGCAGCGTCACAAAGGGGGGTGACACTGAAGCTTTCTTT
CSVTKGGDTEAFF
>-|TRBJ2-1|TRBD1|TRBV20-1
TGCAGTGCTAGAGGCACGGGACAGGTCTACAATGAGCAGTTCTTC
CSARGTGQVYNEQFF
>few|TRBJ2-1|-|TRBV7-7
TGTGCCAGCAGCATGGGACACAATGGAGGCTACAATGAGCAGTTCTTC
CASSMGHNGGYNEQFF
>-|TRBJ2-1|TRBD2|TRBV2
TGTGCCACCATGACCACTGAACTAGCGGCCTCCTACAATGAGCAGTTCTTC
CATMTTELAASYNEQFF
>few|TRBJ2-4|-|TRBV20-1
TGCAGTGCTAGAGAGTGGCTGAGGGTGGCCAAAAACATTCAGTACTTC
CSAREWLRVAKNIQYF
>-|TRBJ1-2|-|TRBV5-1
TGCGCCAGCAGCTTGGGACCTGATACGAGTTACTATGGCTACACCTTC
CASSLGPDTSYYGYTF
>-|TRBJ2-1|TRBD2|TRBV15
TGTGCCACCAGCAGGTGGGCGGGAGAGACCCAGTTCTTT
CATSRWAGETQFF
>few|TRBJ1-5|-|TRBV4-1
TGCGCCAGCAGCCTTCAGGACAGACCCTATAGCAATCAGCCCCAGCATTTT
CASSLQDRPYSNQPQHF
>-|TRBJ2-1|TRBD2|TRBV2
TGTGCCCGCCGGGTAGCGGGAGAAAATGAGCAGTTCTTC
CARRVAGENEQFF
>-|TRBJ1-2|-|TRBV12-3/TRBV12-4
TGTGCCAGCAAGCGGAGGGAAGTTGGCTACACCTTC
CASKRREVGYTF
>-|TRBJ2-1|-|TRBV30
TGTGCCTGGAGTACCACTCGGATACTCTGCAATGAGCAGTTCTTC
CAWSTTRILCNEQFF
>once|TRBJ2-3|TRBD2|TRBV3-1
TGTGCCAGCAGCCAAGGCACGGGAGGGACGGGAGATACGCAGTATTTT
CASSQGTGGTGDTQYF
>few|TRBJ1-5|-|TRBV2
TGTGCCAGCAGGACTCCCGGGGCAGGGCGGCAGCCCCAGCATTTT
CASRTPGAGRQPQHF
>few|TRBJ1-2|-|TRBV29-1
TGCAGCGTTGCGGATGGGGGCCCTAACCATGGCTACACCTTC
CSVADGGPNHGYTF
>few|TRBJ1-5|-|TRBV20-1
TGCAGTGCTAAGGGGGGACAGCCCCAGCATTTT
CSAKGGQPQHF
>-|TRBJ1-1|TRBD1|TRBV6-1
TGTGCCAGCAGTGAAACGCTGACAGGGGAGAACACTGAAGCTTTCTTT
CASSETLTGENTEAFF
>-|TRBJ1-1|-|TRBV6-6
TGTGCCAGCAGGGGAGGCGGGGTGGATACCAGACTTGGAGCTTTCTTT
CASRGGGVDTRLGAFF
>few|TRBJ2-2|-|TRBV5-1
TGCGCCAGCGGAGAGTACAACCCGGGGACCGGGGAGCTGTTTTTT
CASGEYNPGTGELFF
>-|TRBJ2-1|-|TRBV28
TGTGCCAGCAATAAAGACAGGGACTACTACAATGAGCAGTTCTTC
CASNKDRDYYNEQFF
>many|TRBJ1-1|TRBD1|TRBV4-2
TGTGCCAGCAGCCAAGACACAGGGGGCGAAACTGAAGCTTTCTTT
CASSQDTGGETEAFF
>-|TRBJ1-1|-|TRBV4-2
TGTGCCAGCAGCCCCCTCGGCGAGGGGAACACTGAAGCTTTCTTT
CASSPLGEGNTEAFF
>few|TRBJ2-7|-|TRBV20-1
TGCAGTGCTAGAGAGCGGACTGGACCCTACGAGCAGTACTTC
CSARERTGPYEQYF
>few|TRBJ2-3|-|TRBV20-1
TGCAGTGCAGACCGGGACGTAGGACGCACAGATACGCAGTATTTT
CSADRDVGRTDTQYF
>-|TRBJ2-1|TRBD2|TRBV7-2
TGTGCCAGCAGGTGGACTAGCGGGAAAAAAGGGCATGAGCAGTTCTTC
CASRWTSGKKGHEQFF
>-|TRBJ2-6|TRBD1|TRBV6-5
TGTGCCAGCAGCGATCTAGGGGGCGGTGGGGCCAACGTCCTGACTTTC
CASSDLGGGGANVLTF
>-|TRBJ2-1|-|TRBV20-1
TGCAGTGCTCGCCACCCAAGGGGGTACAATGAGCAGTTCTTC
CSARHPRGYNEQFF
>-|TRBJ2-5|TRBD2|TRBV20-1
TGCAGTGCTAGCGCTACTAGCGGGAGTTTTGAGACCCAGTACTTC
CSASATSGSFETQYF
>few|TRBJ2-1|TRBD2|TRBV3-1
TGTGCCAGCAGCCAAGGAGCTAGCGGGAGGGCCCGTGAGCAGTTCTTC
CASSQGASGRAREQFF
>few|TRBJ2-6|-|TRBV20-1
TGCAGTGCTAGAATATTCTCTGGGGCCAACGTCCTGACTTTC
CSARIFSGANVLTF
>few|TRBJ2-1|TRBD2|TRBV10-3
TGTGCCATCAGTGGCCTAAGCAGGGAGGGCTCCTCCTACAATGAGCAGTTCTTC
CAISGLSREGSSYNEQFF
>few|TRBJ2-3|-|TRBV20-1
TGCAGTGCTGCCCCGTCCTACGCCGCAGATACGCAGTATTTT
CSAAPSYAADTQYF
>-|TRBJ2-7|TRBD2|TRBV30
TGTGCCTGGGACCGGAGCGGGGGGACCTACGAGCAGTACTTC
CAWDRSGGTYEQYF
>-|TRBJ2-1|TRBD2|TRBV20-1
TGCAGTGCTTTCGGACTAGCGGTCAATGAGCAGTTCTTC
CSAFGLAVNEQFF
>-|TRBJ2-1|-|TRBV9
TGTGCCAGCAGCGTAGGTCTTCTCAACACTTACAATGAGCAGTTCTTC
CASSVGLLNTYNEQFF
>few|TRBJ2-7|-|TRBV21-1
TGTGCCAGCCCACCCGTAATGGAGACCAAACTCCCCTACGAGCAGTACTTC
CASPPVMETKLPYEQYF
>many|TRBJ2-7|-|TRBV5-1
TGCGCCAGCAGCTTGGGATCGGGGGCCCGCTCCTACGAGCAGTACTTC
CASSLGSGARSYEQYF
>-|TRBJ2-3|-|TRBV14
TGTGCCAGCAGCCGAGATTCGAGACCCCATACGCAGTATTTT
CASSRDSRPHTQYF
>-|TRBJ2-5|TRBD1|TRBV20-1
TGCAGTGCTAGTCCTGGGACAGGGGAGACCCAGTACTTC
CSASPGTGETQYF
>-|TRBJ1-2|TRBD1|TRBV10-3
TGTGCCATCAGCCCCCAGGGGGACCCTGATGGCTACACCTTC
CAISPQGDPDGYTF
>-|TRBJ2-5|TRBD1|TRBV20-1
TGCAGTGCTAGAGTTAGGAGACAGGGCCAAGAGACCCAGTACTTC
CSARVRRQGQETQYF
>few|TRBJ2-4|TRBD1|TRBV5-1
TGCGCCAGCAGCTTGGAGTTTCAGGGGGCTAGCAAAAACATTCAGTACTTC
CASSLEFQGASKNIQYF
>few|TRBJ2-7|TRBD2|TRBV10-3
TGTGCCATCAGTGAGTCCCTTCAGACTAGCGGGATGGCCTACGAGCAGTACTTC
CAISESLQTSGMAYEQYF
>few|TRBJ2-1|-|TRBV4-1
TGCGCCAGCAGCCAAACGCGTGACTCCTACAATGAGCAGTTCTTC
CASSQTRDSYNEQFF
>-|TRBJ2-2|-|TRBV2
TGTGCCAGCAGTGAAGCGCTTCCTGCCGGGGCTGGGTCCGGGGAGCTGTTTTTT
CASSEALPAGAGSGELFF